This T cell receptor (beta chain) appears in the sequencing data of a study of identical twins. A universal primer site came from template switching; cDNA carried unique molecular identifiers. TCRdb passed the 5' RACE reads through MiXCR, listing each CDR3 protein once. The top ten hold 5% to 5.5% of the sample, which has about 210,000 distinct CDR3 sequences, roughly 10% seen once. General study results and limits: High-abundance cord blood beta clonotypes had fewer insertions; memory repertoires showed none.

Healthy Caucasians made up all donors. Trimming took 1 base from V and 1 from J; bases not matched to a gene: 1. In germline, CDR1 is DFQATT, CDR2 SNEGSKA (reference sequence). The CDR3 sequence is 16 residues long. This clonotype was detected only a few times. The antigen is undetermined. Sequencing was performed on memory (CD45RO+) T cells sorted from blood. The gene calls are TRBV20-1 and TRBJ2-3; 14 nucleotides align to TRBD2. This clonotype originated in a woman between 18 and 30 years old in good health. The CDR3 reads CSARGLAGGRTDTQYF. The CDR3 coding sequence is TGCAGTGCTAGAGGACTAGCGGGAGGGCGCACAGATACGCAGTATTTT.